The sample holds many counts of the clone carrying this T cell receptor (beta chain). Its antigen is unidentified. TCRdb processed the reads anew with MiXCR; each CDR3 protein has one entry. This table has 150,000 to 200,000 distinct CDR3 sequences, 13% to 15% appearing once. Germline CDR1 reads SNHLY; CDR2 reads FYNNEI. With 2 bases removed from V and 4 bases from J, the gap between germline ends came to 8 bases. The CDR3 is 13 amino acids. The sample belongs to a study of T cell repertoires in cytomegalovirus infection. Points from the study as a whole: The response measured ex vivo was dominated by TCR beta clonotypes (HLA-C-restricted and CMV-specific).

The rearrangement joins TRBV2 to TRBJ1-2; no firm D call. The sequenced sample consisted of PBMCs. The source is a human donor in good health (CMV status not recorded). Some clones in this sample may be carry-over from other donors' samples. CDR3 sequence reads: CASSELLSYGYTF. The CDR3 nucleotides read TGTGCCAGCAGTGAACTGCTTTCCTATGGCTACACCTTC.